Each of the 9 T cell receptor beta chains below was sequenced from the same sample in a study of blood T cell repertoires in COVID-19. The table came from immunoSEQ multiplex PCR; TCRdb's copy has only in-frame clones and leaves some out. The sample has about 140,000 clones; 60% to 80% are singletons. The sequenced material came from PBMCs or T cells enriched from blood (not recorded which). These receptors came from a woman aged 45-60 years who had recovered from COVID-19.

This rearrangement joins TRBV6-5 to TRBJ2-7; TRBD2 agrees at 8 bases. CDR1 and CDR2 (germline): MNHEY, SVGAGI. Trimming at V came to 7 bases and at J to 6 bases, leaving 14 bases not matched to a gene. The CDR3 length is 15 residues. CDR3 loop: CASTTGTRSLIEQYF. DNA of the CDR3: TGTGCCAGCACGACGGGGACTAGATCGCTCATCGAGCAGTACTTC.

This rearrangement joins TRBV6-5 to TRBJ2-7; 8 bases fit TRBD2. Per the germline V gene, CDR1 is MNHEY and CDR2 is SVGAGI. J lost 3 bases, V lost 0 bases, and 4 bases had no gene match. This CDR3 has 15 amino acids. CDR3 residues: CASSYSSAGDYEQYF. The DNA for the CDR3 is TGTGCCAGCAGTTACTCTTCAGCGGGAGACTACGAGCAGTACTTC.

The CDR3 region is CASSRTVNQPQHF. DNA for the CDR3: TGTGCCAGCAGCCGGACAGTCAATCAGCCCCAGCATTTT. The chain couples TRBV3-1 (or the pseudogene TRBV3-2) to TRBJ1-5, with a weak D call TRBD1 (6 bases). This CDR3 spans 13 amino acids. Trimming took off 4 bases at V and 3 bases at J, with 7 bases between the two ends. Per the germline V gene, CDR1 is LGHDT and CDR2 is YNNKEL (reference sequence).

V is TRBV7-2 and J is TRBJ2-7, with D perhaps matching TRBD1 (5 bases). Germline-derived CDR1 and CDR2 are SGHTA and FQGNSA. V was cut by 2 bases and J by 3 bases, with 11 bases left in between. The CDR3 is 14 amino acids. Written as DNA, the CDR3 is TGTGCCAGCAGCTTAAGCGCAGGGAACTACGAGCAGTACTTC. Translation: CASSLSAGNYEQYF.

The rearrangement uses TRBV3-1 (or the pseudogene TRBV3-2) and TRBJ1-1, with 9 positions matching TRBD1. V shed 2 bases and J 1 base; nucleotides not matched to a gene: 8. The CDR3 length is 17 residues. Per germline, CDR1 LGHDT and CDR2 YNNKEL (reference sequence). The CDR3 region has the DNA TGTGCCAGCAGCCAATCCGGGACAGGGACAGGGAACACTGAAGCTTTCTTT. Its protein is CASSQSGTGTGNTEAFF.

The gene calls are TRBV19 and TRBJ1-1, with TRBD1 as a possible D gene (6 bases). Between the trimmed V and J ends, which lost 4 bases and 7 bases, there was a span of 19 bases. In germline, CDR1 is LNHDA, CDR2 SQIVND (reference sequence). CDR3 length: 15 amino acids. In DNA, the CDR3 is TGTGCCAGTAGTACGAACAGGGCGCCCAATTTTGAAGCTTTCTTT. It encodes CASSTNRAPNFEAFF.

DNA for the CDR3: TGTGCCAGCAGCCTCCTCGCAGGTGCAGATACGCAGTATTTT. As protein: CASSLLAGADTQYF. V is TRBV11-3 and J is TRBJ2-3; D is unclear. V was shortened by 5 bases and J by 4 bases, with 13 bases between the two germline ends. Germline assignment: CDR1 SGHNT and CDR2 YENEEA. The CDR3 extends over 14 amino acids.

V is TRBV11-3 and J is TRBJ2-1, with 8 bases matching TRBD2. Germline trimming cut 4 bases from V and 3 bases from J; bases unmatched to any gene: 2. Germline CDR1 reads SGHNT; CDR2 reads YENEEA. This CDR3 spans 14 amino acids. CDR3 protein: CASSSRGGYNEQFF. In DNA form, the CDR3 reads TGTGCCAGCAGCTCCCGGGGGGGCTACAATGAGCAGTTCTTC.

The rearrangement uses TRBV30 and TRBJ2-5; 7 bases match TRBD2. The CDR3 runs 14 residues. V was clipped by 0 bases and J by 1 base; unmatched bases: 2. Germline assignment: CDR1 GTSNPN and CDR2 SVGIG (reference sequence). CDR3 nucleotide sequence: TGTGCCTGGAGTGTAACGGGAGGCCAAGAGACCCAGTACTTC. Its translation is CAWSVTGGQETQYF.